This T cell receptor (beta chain) was found in a study of HIV-infected patients and healthy controls. TCRdb ran MiXCR on the 5' RACE reads and lists one entry per CDR3 protein. The sample records tens of thousands of distinct CDR3 sequences, roughly a sixth being singletons. The TCR sequence derives from a human donor in good health. Sequencing was done on a sample of CD4+ T cells from blood.

CDR3 sequence (DNA): TGCAGTGCTAGTGTCAAGACTGAAGCTTTCTTT. It encodes CSASVKTEAFF. This chain links TRBV20-1 with TRBJ1-1; D call uncertain. The CDR3 has 11 residues. Germline CDR1 DFQATT, CDR2 SNEGSKA (reference sequence). The V and J ends lost 3 bases and 5 bases respectively, with 7 bases between them.